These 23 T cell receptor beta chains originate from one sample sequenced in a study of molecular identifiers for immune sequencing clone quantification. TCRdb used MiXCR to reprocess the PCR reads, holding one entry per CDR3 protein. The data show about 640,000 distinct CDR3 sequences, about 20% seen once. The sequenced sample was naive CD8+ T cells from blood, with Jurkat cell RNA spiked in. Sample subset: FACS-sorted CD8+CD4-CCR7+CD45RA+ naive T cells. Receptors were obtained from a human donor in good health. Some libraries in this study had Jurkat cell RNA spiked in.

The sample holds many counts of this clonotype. CDR3 nucleotides: TGCGCCAGCAGTGAGGGAGGGGAGCAGTATTTT. Translation gives CASSEGGEQYF. This chain uses TRBV10-1 with TRBJ2-3, with a possible D match to TRBD2 (6 bases). This CDR3 has 11 residues. In germline, CDR1 is WNHNN, CDR2 SYGVQD (reference sequence). V was clipped by 2 bases and J by 11 bases, with 8 bases between them.

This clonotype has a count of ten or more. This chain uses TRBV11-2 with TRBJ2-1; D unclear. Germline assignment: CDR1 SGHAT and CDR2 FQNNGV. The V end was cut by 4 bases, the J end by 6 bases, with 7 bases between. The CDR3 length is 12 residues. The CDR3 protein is CASSYSPNEQFF. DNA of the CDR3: TGTGCCAGCAGCTATTCCCCCAATGAGCAGTTCTTC.

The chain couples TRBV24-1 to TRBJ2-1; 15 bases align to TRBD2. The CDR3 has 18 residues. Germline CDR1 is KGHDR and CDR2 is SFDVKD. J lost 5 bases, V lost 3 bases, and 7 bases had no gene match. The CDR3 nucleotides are TGTGCCACCAGTGATAAGGGACTAGCGGGGGGCTGGGACAATGAGCAGTTCTTC. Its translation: CATSDKGLAGGWDNEQFF.

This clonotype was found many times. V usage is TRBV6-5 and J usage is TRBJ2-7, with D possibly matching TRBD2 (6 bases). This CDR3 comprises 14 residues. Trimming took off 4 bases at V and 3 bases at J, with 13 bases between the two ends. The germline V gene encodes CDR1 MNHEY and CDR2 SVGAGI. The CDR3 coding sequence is TGTGCCAGCAGTTCGGATGGGGGGTACTACGAGCAGTACTTC. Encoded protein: CASSSDGGYYEQYF.

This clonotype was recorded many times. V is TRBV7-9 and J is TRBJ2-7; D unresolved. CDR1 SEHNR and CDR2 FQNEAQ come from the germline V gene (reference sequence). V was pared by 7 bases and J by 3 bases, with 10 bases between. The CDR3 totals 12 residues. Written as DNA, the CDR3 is TGTGCCAGCATAGGGTCGGGCTACGAGCAGTACTTC. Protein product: CASIGSGYEQYF.

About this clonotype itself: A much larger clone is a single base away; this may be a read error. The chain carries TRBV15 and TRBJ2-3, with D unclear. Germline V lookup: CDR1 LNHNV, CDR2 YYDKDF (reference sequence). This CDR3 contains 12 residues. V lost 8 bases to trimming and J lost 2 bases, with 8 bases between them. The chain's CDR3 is CATGTDTDTQYF. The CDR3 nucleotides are TGTGCCACCGGCACCGACACAGATACGCAGTATTTT.

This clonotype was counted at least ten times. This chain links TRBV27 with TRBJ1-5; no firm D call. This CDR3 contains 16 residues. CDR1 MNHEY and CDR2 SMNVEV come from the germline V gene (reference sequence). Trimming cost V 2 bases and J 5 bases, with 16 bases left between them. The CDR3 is CASSLAPSGRDQPQHF. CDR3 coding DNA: TGTGCCAGCAGTTTAGCCCCCTCCGGACGGGATCAGCCCCAGCATTTT.

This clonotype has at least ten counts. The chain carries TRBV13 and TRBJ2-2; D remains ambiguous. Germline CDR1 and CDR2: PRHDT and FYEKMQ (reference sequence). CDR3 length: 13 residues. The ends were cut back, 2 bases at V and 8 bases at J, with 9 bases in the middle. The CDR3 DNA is TGTGCCAGCAGCTTACAAATTGAGGGGGAGCTGTTTTTT. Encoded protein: CASSLQIEGELFF.

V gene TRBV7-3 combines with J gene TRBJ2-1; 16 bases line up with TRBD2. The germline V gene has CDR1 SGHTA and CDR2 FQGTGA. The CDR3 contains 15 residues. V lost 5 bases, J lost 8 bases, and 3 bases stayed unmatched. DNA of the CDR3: TGTGCCAGCAGCATCGGGACTAGCGGGAGGGATGAGCAGTTCTTC. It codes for CASSIGTSGRDEQFF.

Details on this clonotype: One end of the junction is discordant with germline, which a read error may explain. CDR3 DNA sequence: TGTGCCAACAGTTCATCCGGGGAGCTGTTTTTT. Protein product: CANSSSGELFF. The chain combines TRBV27 with TRBJ2-2; D uncertain. This CDR3 is built from 11 residues. Germline CDR1 MNHEY, CDR2 SMNVEV (reference sequence).

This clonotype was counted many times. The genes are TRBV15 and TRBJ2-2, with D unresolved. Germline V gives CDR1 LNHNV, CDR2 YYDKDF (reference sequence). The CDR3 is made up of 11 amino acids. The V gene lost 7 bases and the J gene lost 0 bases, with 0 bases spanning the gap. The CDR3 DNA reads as TGTGCCACCACGAACACCGGGGAGCTGTTTTTT. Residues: CATTNTGELFF. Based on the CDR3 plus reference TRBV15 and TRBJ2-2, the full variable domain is DAMVIQNPRYQVTQFGKPVTLSCSQTLNHNVMYWYQQKSSQAPKLLFHYYDKDFNNEADTPDNFQSRRPNTSFCFLDIRSPGLGDTAMYLCATTNTGELFFGEGSRLTVL.

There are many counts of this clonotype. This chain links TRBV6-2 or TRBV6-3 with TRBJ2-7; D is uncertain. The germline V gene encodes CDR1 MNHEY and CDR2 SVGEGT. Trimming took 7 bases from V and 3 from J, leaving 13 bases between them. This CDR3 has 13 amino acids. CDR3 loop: CASTGTPDYEQYF. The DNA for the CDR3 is TGTGCCAGCACCGGCACACCAGACTACGAGCAGTACTTC.

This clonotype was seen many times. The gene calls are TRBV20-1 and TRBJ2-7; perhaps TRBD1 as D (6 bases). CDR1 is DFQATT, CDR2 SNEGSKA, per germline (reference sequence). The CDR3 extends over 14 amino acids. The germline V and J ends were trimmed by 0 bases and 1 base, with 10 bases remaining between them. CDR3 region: CSARDTGSSYEQYF. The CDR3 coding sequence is TGCAGTGCTAGAGATACAGGGAGTTCCTACGAGCAGTACTTC.

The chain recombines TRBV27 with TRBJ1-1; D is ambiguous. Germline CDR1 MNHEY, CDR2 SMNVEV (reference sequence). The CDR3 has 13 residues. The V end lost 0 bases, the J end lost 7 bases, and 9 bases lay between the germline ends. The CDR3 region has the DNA TGTGCCAGCAGTTTATCGACGAAAGGTGAAGCTTTCTTT. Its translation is CASSLSTKGEAFF.

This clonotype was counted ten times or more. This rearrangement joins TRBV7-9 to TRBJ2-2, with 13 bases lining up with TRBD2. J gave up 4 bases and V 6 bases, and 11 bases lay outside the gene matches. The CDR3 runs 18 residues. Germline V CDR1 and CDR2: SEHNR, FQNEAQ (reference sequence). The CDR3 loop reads CASSYPGLAGVGTGELFF. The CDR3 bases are TGTGCCAGCAGTTACCCCGGACTAGCGGGAGTCGGCACCGGGGAGCTGTTTTTT.

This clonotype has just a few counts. The CDR3 sequence: CATRDKTNTGELFF. CDR3 bases: TGTGCCACCAGAGACAAGACGAACACCGGGGAGCTGTTTTTT. The chain joins TRBV24-1 to TRBJ2-2; D not certain. V gave up 7 bases and J gave up 0 bases, with 8 bases separating them. The CDR3 contains 14 residues. Germline V gene sequence: CDR1 KGHDR, CDR2 SFDVKD.

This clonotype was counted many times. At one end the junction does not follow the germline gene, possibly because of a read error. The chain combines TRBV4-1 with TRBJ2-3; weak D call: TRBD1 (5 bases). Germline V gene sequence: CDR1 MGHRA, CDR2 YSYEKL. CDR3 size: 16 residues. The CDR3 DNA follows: TGCGCCAGCAGTCAAGGACGGTGGGGCGAGACAGATACGCAGTATTTT. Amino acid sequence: CASSQGRWGETDTQYF.

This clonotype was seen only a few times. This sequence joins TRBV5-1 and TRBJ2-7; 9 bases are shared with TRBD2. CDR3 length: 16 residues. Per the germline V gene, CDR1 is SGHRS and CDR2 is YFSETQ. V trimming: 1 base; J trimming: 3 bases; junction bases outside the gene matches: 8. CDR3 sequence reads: CASSLTASGDVYEQYF. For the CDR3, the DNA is TGCGCCAGCAGCTTGACGGCTAGCGGGGACGTCTACGAGCAGTACTTC.

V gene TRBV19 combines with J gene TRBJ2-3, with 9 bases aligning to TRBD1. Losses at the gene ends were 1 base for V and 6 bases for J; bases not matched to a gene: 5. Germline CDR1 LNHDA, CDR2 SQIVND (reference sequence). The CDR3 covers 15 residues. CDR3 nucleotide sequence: TGTGCCAGTAGTATAGGGGGACAGGGACTGGATACGCAGTATTTT. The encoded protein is CASSIGGQGLDTQYF. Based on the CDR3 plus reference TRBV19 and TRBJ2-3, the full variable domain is DGGITQSPKYLFRKEGQNVTLSCEQNLNHDAMYWYRQDPGQGLRLIYYSQIVNDFQKGDIAEGYSVSREKKESFPLTVTSAQKNPTAFYLCASSIGGQGLDTQYFGPGTRLTVL.

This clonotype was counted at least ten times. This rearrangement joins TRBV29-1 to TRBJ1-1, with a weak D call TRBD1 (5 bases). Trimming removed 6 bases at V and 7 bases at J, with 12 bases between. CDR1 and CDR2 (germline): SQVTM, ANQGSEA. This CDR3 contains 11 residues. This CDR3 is CSVRGRVEAFF. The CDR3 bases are TGCAGCGTGCGGGGACGGGTTGAAGCTTTCTTT.

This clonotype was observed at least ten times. Written as DNA, the CDR3 is TGTGCCAGCAGCCAGGGGGCTTTGTACGAGCAGTACTTC. Protein product: CASSQGALYEQYF. The V gene is TRBV6-6, the J gene TRBJ2-7; the match to TRBD1 covers 8 bases. Unmatched junction bases numbered 5, after V lost 6 bases and J lost 4 bases. There are 13 residues in the CDR3. Germline V gene sequence: CDR1 MNHNY, CDR2 SVGAGI (reference sequence).

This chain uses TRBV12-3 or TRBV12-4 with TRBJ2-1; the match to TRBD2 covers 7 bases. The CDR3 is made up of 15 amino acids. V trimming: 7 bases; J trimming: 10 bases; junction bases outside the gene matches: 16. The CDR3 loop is CASTKTASGTTEQFF. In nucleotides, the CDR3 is TGTGCCAGCACTAAAACGGCCAGCGGGACTACCGAGCAGTTCTTC.

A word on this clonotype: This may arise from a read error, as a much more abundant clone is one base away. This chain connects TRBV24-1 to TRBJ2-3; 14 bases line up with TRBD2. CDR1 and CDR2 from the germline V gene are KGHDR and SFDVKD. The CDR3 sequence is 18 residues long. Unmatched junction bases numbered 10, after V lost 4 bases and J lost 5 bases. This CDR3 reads CATSEVGLAGGGEDTQYF. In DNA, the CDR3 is TGTGCCACCAGTGAAGTAGGACTAGCGGGAGGAGGTGAAGATACGCAGTATTTT.